A single sample is the source of the 11 T cell receptor beta chains below, sequenced in a study of T cells in localized non-small cell lung cancer. Profiled with immunoSEQ multiplex PCR; TCRdb holds only in-frame clones, not every one. This table has some 90,000 clones, roughly 86% appearing once. The sequenced sample was peripheral blood, obtained before any cancer treatment. The receptors here all came from a man aged 40 to 75 with stage I squamous cell lung carcinoma.

The chain carries TRBV28 and TRBJ1-1; D is possibly TRBD1 (5 bases). Germline V gene sequence: CDR1 MDHEN, CDR2 SYDVKM. The V gene lost 3 bases and the J gene lost 0 bases, with 17 bases spanning the gap. This CDR3 region has 17 residues. The CDR3 DNA is TGTGCCAGCAGTTTGGCGATGGGGCAGCGCTTGAACACTGAAGCTTTCTTT. This translates into CASSLAMGQRLNTEAFF.

The chain combines TRBV5-1 with TRBJ2-7, with 9 bases matching TRBD1. V lost 3 bases, J lost 2 bases, and 6 bases stayed unmatched. From germline, CDR1 is SGHRS and CDR2 YFSETQ. This CDR3 comprises 15 residues. The CDR3 spells CASSSGTGFTYEQYF. Here the CDR3 DNA reads TGCGCCAGCAGCTCCGGGACAGGGTTTACCTACGAGCAGTACTTC.

This chain uses TRBV28 with TRBJ1-2; no clear D. Germline-derived CDR1 and CDR2 are MDHEN and SYDVKM. CDR3 size: 11 residues. The V end was cut by 7 bases, the J end by 1 base, with 4 bases between. CDR3 in DNA: TGTGCCAGCACGAATAACTATGGCTACACCTTC. This codes for CASTNNYGYTF.

CDR3 sequence reads: CATTPQRNTEAFF. Written as DNA, the CDR3 is TGTGCCACCACCCCCCAGCGGAACACTGAAGCTTTCTTT. The chain links TRBV15 to TRBJ1-1; no firm D call. The CDR3 runs to 13 residues. V lost 7 bases and J 1 base, leaving 10 bases between the germline ends. The germline V gene encodes CDR1 LNHNV and CDR2 YYDKDF (reference sequence).

CDR3 sequence (DNA): TGTGCCATCAGTGGAGGCAATCAGCCCCAGCATTTT. Amino acids: CAISGGNQPQHF. The chain joins TRBV10-3 to TRBJ1-5; no clear D. CDR3 length equals 12 residues. Trimming shortened V by 4 bases and J by 2 bases, and 3 bases separated the two germline ends. Per germline, CDR1 ENHRY and CDR2 SYGVKD.

This chain uses TRBV10-3 with TRBJ2-5; 9 bases match TRBD2. This CDR3 is built from 15 residues. CDR1 is ENHRY, CDR2 SYGVKD, per germline. V lost 5 bases to trimming and J lost 2 bases; unmatched junction nucleotides: 6. DNA for the CDR3: TGTGCCATCAGTACCCCGACTAGCGGACAAGAGACCCAGTACTTC. This encodes CAISTPTSGQETQYF.

The genes are TRBV21-1 and TRBJ1-6; TRBD1 is the table's D call, not checked against the DNA. TRBV21-1 constitutes a pseudogene. CDR3 length: 15 residues. The CDR3 reads CASRSDRGPNSPLHF. The CDR3 bases are TGTGCCAGCAGGAGCGACAGGGGCCCCAATTCACCCCTCCACTTT.

The CDR3 sequence is CASSLDWDRAYEQYF. DNA of the CDR3: TGTGCCAGCAGCTTAGATTGGGACAGGGCCTACGAGCAGTACTTC. The chain recombines TRBV11-2 with TRBJ2-7, with 9 bases that match TRBD1. From germline, CDR1 is SGHAT and CDR2 FQNNGV. V lost 0 bases and J lost 2; bases outside the gene matches: 2. The CDR3 spans 15 residues.

This chain uses TRBV5-1 with TRBJ1-3; weak D call: TRBD1 (6 bases). V gave up 3 bases and J gave up 0 bases, with 19 bases separating them. CDR3 length: 18 amino acids. The germline gives CDR1 SGHRS, CDR2 YFSETQ. The CDR3 reads CASSSLTGLGSSGNTIYF. The CDR3 nucleotides read TGCGCCAGCAGCTCCCTAACAGGGTTAGGGAGCTCTGGAAACACCATATATTTT.

The V gene is TRBV7-9, the J gene TRBJ2-1, with D uncertain. The V gene's germline CDR1 is SEHNR and CDR2 FQNEAQ (reference sequence). V lost 5 bases and J 8 bases, leaving 10 bases between the germline ends. The CDR3 covers 12 residues. The CDR3 spells CASSGHLDEQFF. CDR3 DNA sequence: TGTGCCAGCAGCGGTCATTTAGATGAGCAGTTCTTC.

This clone was observed once. J is TRBJ1-2 and V is TRBV5-4; D not resolved. Trimming cost V 1 base and J 4 bases, with 11 bases left between them. In germline, CDR1 is SGHNT, CDR2 YYREEE (reference sequence). This CDR3 has 14 amino acids. CDR3 sequence (DNA): TGTGCCAGCAGCTTGTTGGGCAGACCCTATGGCTACACCTTC. Translating gives CASSLLGRPYGYTF.